A selection of T cell receptor beta chains follows, all from one sample in a study of T cells in Graves' hyperthyroidism and ophthalmopathy. TCRdb processed the multiplex PCR reads anew with MiXCR; each CDR3 protein has one entry. The table shows around 34,000 distinct CDR3 sequences, with approximately 50% occurring only once. Sample: blood. These receptors were obtained from a woman in her thirties or forties with Graves' ophthalmopathy. The CDR3 runs from the conserved cysteine through the conserved F or W. The D gene is left open where the match is weak. The size of a clone is reported for some rows only, either as once, few or many, or as a class for expanded clones.

J | V | D | size | CDR3 | DNA
TRBJ1-3 | TRBV19 | - | many | CASTDGGAGNTIYF | TGTGCCAGTACCGATGGAGGGGCTGGAAACACCATATATTTT
TRBJ2-3 | TRBV18 | TRBD2 | - | CASSLGLESTDTQYF | TGTGCCAGCTCACTCGGACTAGAGAGCACAGATACGCAGTATTTT
TRBJ2-5 | TRBV4-3 | - | few | CASSQRYQTQYF | TGCGCCAGCAGCCAAAGGTACCAGACCCAGTACTTC
TRBJ2-1 | TRBV25-1 | TRBD1 | - | CASSEFGTGSYNEQFF | TGTGCCAGCAGTGAATTCGGGACAGGCTCCTACAATGAGCAGTTCTTC
TRBJ2-5 | TRBV5-8 | - | many | CASSSTWTETQYF | TGTGCCAGCAGCTCGACCTGGACGGAGACCCAGTACTTC
TRBJ2-5 | TRBV24-1 | TRBD2 | - | CATSVPGLAGGIETQYF | TGTGCCACCAGTGTTCCGGGACTAGCGGGAGGCATAGAGACCCAGTACTTC
TRBJ1-2 | TRBV13 | TRBD1 | many | CASSLGAGGGYTF | TGTGCCAGCAGCTTAGGCGCAGGGGGGGGCTACACCTTC
TRBJ2-7 | TRBV14 | - | - | CASSHLHTSLAYEQYF | TGTGCCAGCAGCCACTTACACACCTCCTTGGCCTACGAGCAGTACTTC
TRBJ2-1 | TRBV7-3 | - | - | CASSLGTPYNEQFF | TGTGCCAGCAGCTTAGGGACACCGTACAATGAGCAGTTCTTC
TRBJ1-6 | TRBV7-9 | - | - | CACSSQGYNSPLQF | TGTGCCTGCAGCTCGCAGGGCTATAATTCACCCCTCCAGTTT
TRBJ1-1 | TRBV7-3 | - | - | CASTWGNTEAFF | TGTGCCAGCACGTGGGGGAACACTGAAGCTTTCTTT
TRBJ2-5 | TRBV15 | TRBD1 | - | CATSSRDRGCETQYF | TGTGCCACCAGCTCCCGGGACAGGGGTTGCGAGACCCAGTACTTC
TRBJ2-1 | TRBV29-1 | TRBD1 | - | CSVQGAGSYNEQFF | TGCAGCGTCCAGGGGGCGGGGTCCTACAATGAGCAGTTCTTC
TRBJ2-1 | TRBV9 | TRBD2 | many | CASSEGGGWNEQFF | TGTGCCAGCAGCGAGGGCGGGGGGTGGAATGAGCAGTTCTTC
TRBJ1-2 | TRBV11-2 | - | many | CASSLEVGSRGYTF | TGTGCCAGCAGCTTAGAGGTCGGCTCCCGTGGCTACACCTTC
TRBJ1-3 | TRBV27 | TRBD1 | - | CASSYQGAGGNTIYF | TGTGCCAGCAGCTACCAGGGGGCTGGTGGAAACACCATATATTTT
TRBJ1-2 | TRBV12-3/TRBV12-4 | - | - | CASRTGLRVAEGYTF | TGTGCCAGCAGGACAGGTCTGAGGGTTGCGGAGGGCTACACCTTC
TRBJ1-2 | TRBV6-2/TRBV6-3 | - | - | CASRDSNYDYTF | TGTGCCAGCCGGGACTCTAACTATGACTACACCTTC
TRBJ2-7 | TRBV12-5 | - | - | CASGSLAYEQYF | TGTGCTAGTGGTTCGCTTGCCTACGAGCAGTACTTC
TRBJ1-5 | TRBV6-1 | - | many | CASRSTGSSNQPQHF | TGTGCCAGCAGATCTACAGGCAGTAGCAATCAGCCCCAGCATTTT
TRBJ1-6 | TRBV12-3/TRBV12-4 | - | medium-sized | CASSSRGSPLHF | TGTGCCAGCAGTTCCAGGGGATCACCCCTCCACTTT
TRBJ2-4 | TRBV27 | TRBD2 | - | CAGSRREELGNIQYF | TGTGCCGGCAGTCGGCGGGAGGAACTGGGCAACATTCAGTACTTC
TRBJ2-3 | TRBV19 | - | many | CASSIDGYSTDTQYF | TGTGCCAGTAGTATAGATGGCTACAGCACAGATACGCAGTATTTT
TRBJ2-6 | TRBV5-5 | - | many | CASSSYRVSGANVLTF | TGTGCCAGCAGCTCTTACAGGGTGTCGGGGGCCAACGTCCTGACTTTC
TRBJ2-2 | TRBV12-3/TRBV12-4 | TRBD2 | many | CASSLFTSGSRGGELFF | TGTGCCAGCAGTTTATTTACTAGCGGGAGCCGTGGCGGGGAGCTGTTTTTT
TRBJ2-1 | TRBV24-1 | - | once | CATSDFGGTSLF | TGTGCCACCAGTGATTTTGGCGGGACGTCGCTCTTC
TRBJ1-3 | TRBV7-9 | TRBD1 | - | CASTWTSGTGGNTIYF | TGTGCCAGCACTTGGACGTCCGGGACAGGGGGAAACACCATATATTTT
TRBJ2-7 | TRBV5-5 | TRBD1 | - | CASSGGTGVVREQYF | TGTGCCAGCAGCGGGGGGACAGGGGTCGTACGGGAGCAGTACTTC
TRBJ2-1 | TRBV10-3 | TRBD2 | - | CAISGLAGKNEQFF | TGTGCCATCTCGGGACTAGCGGGAAAGAATGAGCAGTTCTTC
TRBJ2-1 | TRBV6-1 | - | many | CASSNYHQFF | TGTGCCAGCAGTAACTATCATCAGTTCTTC
TRBJ2-2 | TRBV7-9 | - | many | CASSLEFGTTNTGELFF | TGTGCCAGCAGCTTAGAATTTGGGACAACGAACACCGGGGAGCTGTTTTTT
TRBJ2-7 | TRBV9 | TRBD1 | - | CASSAQETRDRGGEQYF | TGTGCCAGCAGCGCGCAGGAAACTCGGGACAGGGGAGGCGAGCAGTACTTC
TRBJ2-7 | TRBV11-3 | - | few | CASSTMDSAGEQYF | TGTGCCAGCAGCACTATGGACTCCGCCGGGGAGCAGTACTTC
TRBJ1-3 | TRBV5-4 | - | many | CASSLGQGGNTIYF | TGTGCCAGCAGCTTGGGCCAGGGTGGAAACACCATATATTTT
TRBJ1-2 | TRBV7-9 | - | - | CASSLVTSGTGVGGYTF | TGTGCCAGCAGCTTAGTGACTAGCGGGACCGGGGTCGGGGGCTACACCTTC
TRBJ1-5 | TRBV27 | - | - | CASSLTSGGARGNQPQHF | TGTGCCAGCAGTTTAACCTCGGGGGGGGCGCGCGGCAATCAGCCCCAGCATTTT
TRBJ2-1 | TRBV5-1 | TRBD1 | - | CASSLGGRAYNEQFF | TGCGCCAGCAGCTTAGGGGGCAGGGCGTACAATGAGCAGTTCTTC
TRBJ2-1 | TRBV7-3 | TRBD2 | - | CASSSASGNNEQFF | TGTGCCAGCAGCTCGGCTAGCGGGAACAATGAGCAGTTCTTC
TRBJ1-1 | TRBV6-6 | - | many | CASSINTEAFF | TGTGCCAGCAGTATAAACACTGAAGCTTTCTTT
TRBJ2-2 | TRBV5-5 | - | many | CASSLRRDGNTGELFF | TGTGCCAGCAGCCTCAGACGGGACGGGAACACCGGGGAGCTGTTTTTT
TRBJ2-5 | TRBV29-1 | TRBD1 | once | CSVMTGVNTGETQYF | TGCAGCGTTATGACAGGGGTGAACACCGGGGAGACCCAGTACTTC
TRBJ2-7 | TRBV11-3 | - | - | CASSPCGRTYEQYF | TGTGCCAGCAGCCCCTGCGGCAGGACCTACGAGCAGTACTTC
TRBJ2-7 | TRBV20-1 | TRBD2 | - | CSAWTSGAYEQYF | TGCAGTGCTTGGACTAGCGGGGCCTACGAGCAGTACTTC
TRBJ2-7 | TRBV7-6 | - | - | CASSLGETYEQYF | TGTGCCAGCAGCTTAGGGGAGACCTACGAGCAGTACTTC
TRBJ1-1 | TRBV9 | - | - | CASSDGNENTEAFF | TGTGCCAGCAGCGACGGGAATGAGAACACTGAAGCTTTCTTT
TRBJ2-7 | TRBV3-1 | - | many | CASSQVQSSYEQYF | TGTGCCAGCAGCCAAGTCCAGTCGTCCTACGAGCAGTACTTC
TRBJ2-2 | TRBV19 | - | - | CASSQGPTAGELFF | TGTGCCAGTTCTCAAGGTCCGACCGCCGGGGAGCTGTTTTTT
TRBJ2-3 | TRBV11-3 | - | many | CASSLELASTDTQYF | TGTGCCAGCAGCTTAGAACTGGCTAGCACAGATACGCAGTATTTT
TRBJ2-2 | TRBV19 | TRBD1 | - | CASGTGVAGELFF | TGTGCCAGCGGGACAGGGGTCGCCGGGGAGCTGTTTTTT
TRBJ2-2 | TRBV11-2 | TRBD1 | - | CASSYGTGRMNTGELFF | TGTGCCAGCAGCTACGGGACAGGACGGATGAACACCGGGGAGCTGTTTTTT
TRBJ1-1 | TRBV7-6 | - | once | CASSLGETQYTEAFF | TGTGCCAGCAGCTTAGGGGAGACCCAGTACACTGAAGCTTTCTTT
TRBJ2-1 | TRBV19 | - | - | CASSIGGGTTYNEQFF | TGTGCCAGTAGTATCGGTGGGGGGACAACGTACAATGAGCAGTTCTTC
TRBJ2-3 | TRBV10-3 | TRBD1 | - | CAFSFTGAADTQYF | TGTGCCTTCAGTTTCACAGGGGCGGCAGATACGCAGTATTTT
TRBJ2-3 | TRBV20-1 | - | - | CGAHSGTANNEQYF | TGCGGTGCTCATTCCGGGACCGCAAACAATGAGCAGTATTTT
TRBJ2-5 | TRBV20-1 | - | many | CSARPGGETQYF | TGCAGTGCTAGGCCGGGTGGAGAGACCCAGTACTTC
TRBJ2-7 | TRBV10-3 | - | medium-sized | CAISEAVRFPYEQYF | TGTGCCATCAGTGAGGCAGTCAGGTTCCCCTACGAGCAGTACTTC
TRBJ2-3 | TRBV11-1 | TRBD2 | many | CASSPSIWTSGTDTQYF | TGTGCCAGCAGCCCCTCGATTTGGACTAGCGGGACAGATACGCAGTATTTT
TRBJ2-7 | TRBV24-1 | TRBD1 | - | CATSGAGTDYEQYF | TGTGCCACCAGTGGGGCCGGGACAGACTACGAGCAGTACTTC
TRBJ2-4 | TRBV6-5 | - | many | CASRSGRIYDKNIQYF | TGTGCCAGCAGATCCGGCAGGATTTATGACAAAAACATTCAGTACTTC
TRBJ2-1 | TRBV20-1 | TRBD2 | - | CSASSTPGLGNHEQFF | TGCAGTGCCAGTAGTACTCCGGGACTAGGGAACCATGAGCAGTTCTTC